This TCR beta chain was sequenced in a study of T cell responses to AZD1222 COVID-19 vaccine. Per the germline V gene, CDR1 is SEHNR and CDR2 is FQNEAQ (reference sequence). Trimming removed 5 bases from V and 6 bases from J, with 8 bases in between. The CDR3 covers 11 residues. Clones were sequenced by immunoSEQ multiplex PCR, and TCRdb holds only the in-frame ones, with some missing. The data contain roughly 150,000 clones, approximately 90% of them singletons. The sequences come from peripheral blood, collected on day 0 of AZD1222 vaccination. This chain uses TRBV7-9 with TRBJ2-7; D not resolved. The sequence was collected from an adult in good health. CDR3 in amino acids: CASSLSSEQYF. DNA of the CDR3: TGTGCCAGCAGCCTAAGCTCCGAGCAGTACTTC.